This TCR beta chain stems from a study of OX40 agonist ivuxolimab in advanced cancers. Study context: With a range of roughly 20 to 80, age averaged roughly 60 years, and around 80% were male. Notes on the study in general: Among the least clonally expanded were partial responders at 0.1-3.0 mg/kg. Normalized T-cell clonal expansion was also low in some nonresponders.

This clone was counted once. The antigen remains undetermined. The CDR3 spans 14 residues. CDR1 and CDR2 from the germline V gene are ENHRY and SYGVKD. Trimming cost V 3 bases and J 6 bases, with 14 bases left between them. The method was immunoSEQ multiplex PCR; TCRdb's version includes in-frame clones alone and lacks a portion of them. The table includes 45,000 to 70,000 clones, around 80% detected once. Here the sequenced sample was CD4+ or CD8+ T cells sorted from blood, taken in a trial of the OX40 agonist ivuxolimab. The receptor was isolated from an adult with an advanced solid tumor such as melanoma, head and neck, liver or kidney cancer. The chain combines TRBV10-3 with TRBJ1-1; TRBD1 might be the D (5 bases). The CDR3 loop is CAISDPGSTAEAFF. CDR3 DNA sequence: TGTGCCATCAGTGACCCAGGGAGTACCGCTGAAGCTTTCTTT.